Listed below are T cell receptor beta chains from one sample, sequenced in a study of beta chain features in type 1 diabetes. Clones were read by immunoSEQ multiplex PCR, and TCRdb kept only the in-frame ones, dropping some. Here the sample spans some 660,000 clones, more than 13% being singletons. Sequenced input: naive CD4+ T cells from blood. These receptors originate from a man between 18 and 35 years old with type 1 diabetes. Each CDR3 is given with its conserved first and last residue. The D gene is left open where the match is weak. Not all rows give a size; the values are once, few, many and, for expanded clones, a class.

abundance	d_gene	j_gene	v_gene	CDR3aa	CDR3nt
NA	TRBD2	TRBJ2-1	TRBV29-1	CSVGRLALDEQFF	TGCAGCGTTGGTAGACTAGCCTTGGATGAGCAGTTCTTC
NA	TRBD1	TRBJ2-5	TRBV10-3	CAISDGTAQETQYF	TGTGCCATCAGTGACGGGACAGCCCAAGAGACCCAGTACTTC
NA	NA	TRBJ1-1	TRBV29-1	CVAGPNTEAFF	TGCGTGGCAGGGCCGAACACTGAAGCTTTCTTT
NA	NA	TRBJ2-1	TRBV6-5	CASSYTGEQFF	TGTGCCAGCAGTTACACGGGTGAGCAGTTCTTC
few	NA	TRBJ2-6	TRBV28	CASSLGYREGANVLTF	TGTGCCAGCAGTCTGGGATACAGGGAAGGGGCCAACGTCCTGACTTTC
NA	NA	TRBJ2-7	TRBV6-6	CASSLGGGYEQYF	TGTGCCAGCAGCCTTGGGGGTGGCTACGAGCAGTACTTC
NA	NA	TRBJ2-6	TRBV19	CASSIPSGANVLTF	TGTGCCAGTAGTATCCCCTCTGGGGCCAACGTCCTGACTTTC
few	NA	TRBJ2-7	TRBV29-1	CSVSGTRGVNEQYF	TGCAGCGTCTCGGGAACAAGGGGGGTAAACGAGCAGTACTTC
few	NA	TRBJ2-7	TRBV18	CASSPRSEQYF	TGTGCCAGCTCACCCCGGTCCGAGCAGTACTTC
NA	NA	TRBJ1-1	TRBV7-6	CASSSYRHLNTEAFF	TGTGCCAGCAGCTCCTACCGACACCTGAACACTGAAGCTTTCTTT
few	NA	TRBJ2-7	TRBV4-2	CASSQVPGEQYF	TGTGCCAGCAGCCAGGTACCGGGGGAGCAGTACTTC
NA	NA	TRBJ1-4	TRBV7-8	CASSPLNEKLFF	TGTGCCAGCAGCCCTCTTAATGAAAAACTGTTTTTT
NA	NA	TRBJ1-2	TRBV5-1	CASSYRQPSDGYTF	TGCGCCAGCAGCTACAGACAGCCCTCGGATGGCTACACCTTC
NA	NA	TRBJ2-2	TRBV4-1	CASSQDRPGELFF	TGCGCCAGCAGCCAAGACAGACCCGGGGAGCTGTTTTTT
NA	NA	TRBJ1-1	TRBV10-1	CASSERETEAFF	TGCGCCAGCAGTGAGAGGGAAACTGAAGCTTTCTTT
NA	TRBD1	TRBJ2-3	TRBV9	CASSVEGQGSDTQYF	TGTGCCAGCAGCGTAGAGGGACAGGGGTCAGATACGCAGTATTTT
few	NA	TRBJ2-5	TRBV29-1	CSVAGEAETQYF	TGCAGCGTTGCAGGGGAGGCAGAGACCCAGTACTTC
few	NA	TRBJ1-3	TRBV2	CASRGGGNTIYF	TGTGCCAGCAGAGGCGGGGGAAACACCATATATTTT
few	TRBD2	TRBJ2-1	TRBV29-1	CSGSGLAYYNEQFF	TGCAGCGGCTCCGGACTAGCCTACTACAATGAGCAGTTCTTC
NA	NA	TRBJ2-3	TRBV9	CASSPVSGLTDTQYF	TGTGCCAGCAGCCCAGTTAGCGGTCTCACAGATACGCAGTATTTT
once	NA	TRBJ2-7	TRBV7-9	CASSLGGALNEQYF	TGTGCCAGCAGCTTAGGCGGAGCCTTAAACGAGCAGTACTTC
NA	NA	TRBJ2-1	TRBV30	CAWTRGPYNEQFF	TGTGCCTGGACTAGGGGTCCCTACAATGAGCAGTTCTTC
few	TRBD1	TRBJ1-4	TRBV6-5	CASSPGGRGGEKLFF	TGTGCCAGCAGTCCAGGGGGGCGAGGCGGGGAAAAACTGTTTTTT